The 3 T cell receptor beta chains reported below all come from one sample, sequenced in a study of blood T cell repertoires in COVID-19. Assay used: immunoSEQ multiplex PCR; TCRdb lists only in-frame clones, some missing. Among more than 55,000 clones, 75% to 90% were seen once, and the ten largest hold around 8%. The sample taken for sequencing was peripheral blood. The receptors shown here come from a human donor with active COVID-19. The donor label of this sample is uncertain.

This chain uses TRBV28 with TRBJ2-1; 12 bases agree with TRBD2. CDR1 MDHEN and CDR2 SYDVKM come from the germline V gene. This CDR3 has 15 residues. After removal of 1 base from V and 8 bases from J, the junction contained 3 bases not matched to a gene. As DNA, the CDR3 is TGTGCCAGCAGTTTATCACTAGCGGGAGGCCATGAGCAGTTCTTC. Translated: CASSLSLAGGHEQFF. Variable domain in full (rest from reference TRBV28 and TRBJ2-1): DVKVTQSSRYLVKRTGEKVFLECVQDMDHENMFWYRQDPGLGLRLIYFSYDVKMKEKGDIPEGYSVSREKKERFSLILESASTNQTSMYLCASSLSLAGGHEQFFGPGTRLTVL.

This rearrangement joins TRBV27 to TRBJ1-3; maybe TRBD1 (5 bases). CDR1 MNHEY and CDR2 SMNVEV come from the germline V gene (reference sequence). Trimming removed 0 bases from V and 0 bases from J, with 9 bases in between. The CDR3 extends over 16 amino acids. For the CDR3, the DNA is TGTGCCAGCAGTTTATCGGGGCAGAGCTCTGGAAACACCATATATTTT. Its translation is CASSLSGQSSGNTIYF.

Here the CDR3 reads CASSSRTSGGKETQYF. The CDR3, as DNA: TGTGCCAGCAGCTCCCGGACTAGCGGGGGGAAAGAGACCCAGTACTTC. V gene TRBV9 combines with J gene TRBJ2-5, with 14 positions matching TRBD2. CDR3 length: 16 residues. Germline CDR1 reads SGDLS; CDR2 reads YYNGEE. The V gene end was trimmed by 4 bases and the J gene end by 3 bases; junction bases not matched to a gene: 5.